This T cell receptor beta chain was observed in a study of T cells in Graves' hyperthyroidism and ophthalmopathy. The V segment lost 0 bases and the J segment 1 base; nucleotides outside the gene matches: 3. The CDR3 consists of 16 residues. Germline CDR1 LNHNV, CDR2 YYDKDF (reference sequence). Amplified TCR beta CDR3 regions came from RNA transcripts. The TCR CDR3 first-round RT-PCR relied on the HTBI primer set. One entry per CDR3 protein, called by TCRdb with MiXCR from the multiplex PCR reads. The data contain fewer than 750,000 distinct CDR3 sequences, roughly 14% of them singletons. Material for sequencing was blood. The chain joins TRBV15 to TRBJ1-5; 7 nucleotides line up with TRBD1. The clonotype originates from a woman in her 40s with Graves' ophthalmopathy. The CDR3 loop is CATSRETGRSNQPQHF. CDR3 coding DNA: TGTGCCACCAGCAGAGAGACAGGGCGGAGCAATCAGCCCCAGCATTTT.